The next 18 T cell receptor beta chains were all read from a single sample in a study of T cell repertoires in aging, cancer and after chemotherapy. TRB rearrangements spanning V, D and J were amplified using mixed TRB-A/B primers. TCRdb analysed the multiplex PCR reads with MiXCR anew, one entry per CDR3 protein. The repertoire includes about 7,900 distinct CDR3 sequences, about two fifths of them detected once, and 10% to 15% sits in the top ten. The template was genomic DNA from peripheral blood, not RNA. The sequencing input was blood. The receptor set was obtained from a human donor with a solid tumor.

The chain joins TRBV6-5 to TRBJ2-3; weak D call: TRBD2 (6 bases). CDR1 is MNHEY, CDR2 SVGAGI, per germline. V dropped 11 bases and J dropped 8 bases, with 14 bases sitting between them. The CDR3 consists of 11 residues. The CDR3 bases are TGTGCCTGCTCTAGCGAACCTACGCAGTATTTT. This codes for CACSSEPTQYF.

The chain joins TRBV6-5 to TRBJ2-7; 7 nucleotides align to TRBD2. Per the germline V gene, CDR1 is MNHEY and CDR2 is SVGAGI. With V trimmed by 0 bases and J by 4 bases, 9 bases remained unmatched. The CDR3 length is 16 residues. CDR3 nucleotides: TGTGCCAGCAGTTACTCGAGACTAGTGGGAGGGTACGAGCAGTACTTC. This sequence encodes CASSYSRLVGGYEQYF.

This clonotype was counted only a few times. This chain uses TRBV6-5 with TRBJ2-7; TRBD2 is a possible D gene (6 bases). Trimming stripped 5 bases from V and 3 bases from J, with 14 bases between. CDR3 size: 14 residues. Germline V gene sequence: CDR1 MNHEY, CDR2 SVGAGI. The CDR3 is CASSREIGGYEQYF. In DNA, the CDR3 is TGTGCCAGCAGTCGGGAAATCGGGGGCTACGAGCAGTACTTC.

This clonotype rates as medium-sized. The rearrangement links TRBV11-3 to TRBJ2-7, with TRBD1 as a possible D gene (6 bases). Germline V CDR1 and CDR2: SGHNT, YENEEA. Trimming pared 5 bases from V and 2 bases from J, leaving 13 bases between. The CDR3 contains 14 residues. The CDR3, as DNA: TGTGCCAGCAGCCCCGACAGGTTTCCCTACGAGCAGTACTTC. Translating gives CASSPDRFPYEQYF.

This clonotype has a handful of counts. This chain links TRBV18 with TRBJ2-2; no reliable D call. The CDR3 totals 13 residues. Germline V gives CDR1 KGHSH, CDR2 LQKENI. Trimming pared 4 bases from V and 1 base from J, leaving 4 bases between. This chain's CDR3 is CASSQGNTGELFF. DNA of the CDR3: TGTGCCAGCTCACAAGGGAACACCGGGGAGCTGTTTTTT.

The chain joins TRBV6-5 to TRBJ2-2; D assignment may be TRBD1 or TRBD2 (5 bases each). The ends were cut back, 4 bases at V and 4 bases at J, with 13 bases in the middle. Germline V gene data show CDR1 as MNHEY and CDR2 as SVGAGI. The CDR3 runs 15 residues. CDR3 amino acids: CASSLRGGFTGELFF. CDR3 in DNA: TGTGCCAGCAGTTTACGGGGCGGGTTCACCGGGGAGCTGTTTTTT.

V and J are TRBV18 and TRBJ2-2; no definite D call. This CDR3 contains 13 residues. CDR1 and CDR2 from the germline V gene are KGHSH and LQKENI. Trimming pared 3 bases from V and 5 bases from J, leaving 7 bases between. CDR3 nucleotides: TGTGCCAGCTCACCGTGGGGTACCGGGGAGCTGTTTTTT. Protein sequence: CASSPWGTGELFF.

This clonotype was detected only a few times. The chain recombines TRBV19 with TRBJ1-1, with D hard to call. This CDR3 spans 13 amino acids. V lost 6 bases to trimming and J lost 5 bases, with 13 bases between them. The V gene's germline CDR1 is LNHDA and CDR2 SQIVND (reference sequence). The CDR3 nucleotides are TGTGCCAGTAGCAGTAGTTCTGAGACTGAAGCTTTCTTT. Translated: CASSSSSETEAFF. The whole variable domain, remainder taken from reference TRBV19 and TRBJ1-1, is DGGITQSPKYLFRKEGQNVTLSCEQNLNHDAMYWYRQDPGQGLRLIYYSQIVNDFQKGDIAEGYSVSREKKESFPLTVTSAQKNPTAFYLCASSSSSETEAFFGQGTRLTVV.

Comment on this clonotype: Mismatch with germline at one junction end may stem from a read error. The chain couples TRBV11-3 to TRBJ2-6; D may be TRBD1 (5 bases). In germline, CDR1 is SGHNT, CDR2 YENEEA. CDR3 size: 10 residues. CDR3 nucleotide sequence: TGTGCCAGAAGCTTTGGACAAAAGACTTTC. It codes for CARSFGQKTF.

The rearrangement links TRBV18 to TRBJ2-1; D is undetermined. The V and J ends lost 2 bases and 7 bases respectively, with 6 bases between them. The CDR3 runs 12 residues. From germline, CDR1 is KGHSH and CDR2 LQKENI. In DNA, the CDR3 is TGTGCCAGCTCACCAGGAGAGAATGAGCAGTTCTTC. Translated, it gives CASSPGENEQFF.

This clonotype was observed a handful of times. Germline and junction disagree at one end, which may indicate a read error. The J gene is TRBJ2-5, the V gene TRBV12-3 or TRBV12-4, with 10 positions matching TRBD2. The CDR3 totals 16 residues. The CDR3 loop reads CATSDLSSGSMETQYF. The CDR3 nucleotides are TGTGCCACCAGTGATTTGTCTAGCGGGAGTATGGAGACCCAGTACTTC.

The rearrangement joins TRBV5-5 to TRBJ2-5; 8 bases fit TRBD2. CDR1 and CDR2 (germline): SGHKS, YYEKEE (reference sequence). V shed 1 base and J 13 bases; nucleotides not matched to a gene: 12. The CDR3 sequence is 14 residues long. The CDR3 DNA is TGTGCCAGCAGCTTGTCACTAGCGGCCCCAGGCCTGTACTTC. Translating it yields CASSLSLAAPGLYF.

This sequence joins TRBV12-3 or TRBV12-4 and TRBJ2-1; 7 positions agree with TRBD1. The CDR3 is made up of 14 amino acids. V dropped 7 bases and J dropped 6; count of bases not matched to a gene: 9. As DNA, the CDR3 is TGTGCCAGCAATTCGGGACAGTCTTTCAATGAGCAGTTCTTC. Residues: CASNSGQSFNEQFF.

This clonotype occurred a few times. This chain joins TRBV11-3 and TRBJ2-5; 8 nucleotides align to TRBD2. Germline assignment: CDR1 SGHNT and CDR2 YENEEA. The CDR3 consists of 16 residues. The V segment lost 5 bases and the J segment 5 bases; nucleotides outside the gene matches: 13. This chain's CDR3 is CASSRAGATGVETQYF. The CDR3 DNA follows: TGTGCCAGCAGCCGAGCGGGGGCCACCGGGGTTGAGACCCAGTACTTC.

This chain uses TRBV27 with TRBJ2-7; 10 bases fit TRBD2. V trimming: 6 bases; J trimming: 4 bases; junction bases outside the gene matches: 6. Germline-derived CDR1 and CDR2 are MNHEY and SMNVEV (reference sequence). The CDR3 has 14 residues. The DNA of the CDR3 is TGTGCCAGCAGCCCTAGCGGGAGTGGGTACGAGCAGTACTTC. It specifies CASSPSGSGYEQYF.

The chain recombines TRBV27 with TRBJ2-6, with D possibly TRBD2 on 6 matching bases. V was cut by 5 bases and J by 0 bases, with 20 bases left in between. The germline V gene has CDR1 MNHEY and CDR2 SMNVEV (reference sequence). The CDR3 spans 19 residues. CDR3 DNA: TGTGCCAGCAGTAAGACTCAGGAGTGGAGGGGCTCTGGGGCCAACGTCCTGACTTTC. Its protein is CASSKTQEWRGSGANVLTF.

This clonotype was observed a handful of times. The CDR3 sequence: CASSYRVPGPSSYNEQFF. The CDR3 nucleotides are TGTGCCAGCAGTTACCGCGTTCCGGGACCCAGCTCCTACAATGAGCAGTTCTTC. This chain uses TRBV6-1 with TRBJ2-1, with D perhaps given as TRBD1 or TRBD2 (5 bases each). Germline CDR1 reads MNHNS; CDR2 reads SASEGT. V shed 5 bases and J shed 0 bases, with 20 bases lying between them. This CDR3 is 18 amino acids long.

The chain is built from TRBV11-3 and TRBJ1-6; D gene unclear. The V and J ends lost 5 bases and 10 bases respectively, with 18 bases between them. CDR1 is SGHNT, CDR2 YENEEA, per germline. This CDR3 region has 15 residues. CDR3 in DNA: TGTGCCAGCAGCCTCGTCTCCGGGCGGCGGTCACCCCTCCACTTT. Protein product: CASSLVSGRRSPLHF.